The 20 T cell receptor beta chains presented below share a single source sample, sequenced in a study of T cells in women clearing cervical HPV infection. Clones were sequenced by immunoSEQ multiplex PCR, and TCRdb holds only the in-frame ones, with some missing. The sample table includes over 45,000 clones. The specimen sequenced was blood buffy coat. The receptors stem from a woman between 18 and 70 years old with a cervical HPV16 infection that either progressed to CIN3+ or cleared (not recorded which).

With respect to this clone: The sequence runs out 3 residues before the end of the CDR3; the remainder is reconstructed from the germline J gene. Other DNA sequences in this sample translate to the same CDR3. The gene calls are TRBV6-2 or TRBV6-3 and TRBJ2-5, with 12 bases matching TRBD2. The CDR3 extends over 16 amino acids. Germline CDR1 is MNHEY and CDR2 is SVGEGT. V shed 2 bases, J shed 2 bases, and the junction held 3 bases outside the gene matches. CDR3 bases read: TGTGCCAGCAGTTACCCCGGGACTAGCGGGCAAGAGACC. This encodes CASSYPGTSGQET. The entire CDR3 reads CASSYPGTSGQETQYF.

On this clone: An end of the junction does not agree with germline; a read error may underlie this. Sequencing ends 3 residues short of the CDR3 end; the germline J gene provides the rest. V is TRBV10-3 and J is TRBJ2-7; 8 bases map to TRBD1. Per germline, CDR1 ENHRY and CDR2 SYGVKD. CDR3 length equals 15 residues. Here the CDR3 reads CAISDVGQASFEQYF. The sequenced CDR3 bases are TGTGCCATCAGTGATGTGGGACAGGCCTCCTTCGAG.

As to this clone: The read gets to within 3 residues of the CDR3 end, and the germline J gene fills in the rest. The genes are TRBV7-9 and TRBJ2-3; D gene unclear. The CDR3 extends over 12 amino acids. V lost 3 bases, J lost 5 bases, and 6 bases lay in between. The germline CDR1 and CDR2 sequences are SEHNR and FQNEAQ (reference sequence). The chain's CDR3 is CASSFIQDTQYF. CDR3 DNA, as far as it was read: TGTGCCAGCAGCTTCATCCAAGATACG.

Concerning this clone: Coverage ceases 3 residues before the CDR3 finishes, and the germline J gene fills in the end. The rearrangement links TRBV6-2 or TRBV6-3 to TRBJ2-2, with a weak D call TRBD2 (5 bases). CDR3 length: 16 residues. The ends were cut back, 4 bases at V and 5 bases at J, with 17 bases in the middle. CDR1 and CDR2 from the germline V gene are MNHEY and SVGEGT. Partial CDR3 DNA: TGTGCCAGCAGTTTTGACCTAGCTACTTTGACCGGGGAG. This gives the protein CASSFDLATLTGE. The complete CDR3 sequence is CASSFDLATLTGELFF.

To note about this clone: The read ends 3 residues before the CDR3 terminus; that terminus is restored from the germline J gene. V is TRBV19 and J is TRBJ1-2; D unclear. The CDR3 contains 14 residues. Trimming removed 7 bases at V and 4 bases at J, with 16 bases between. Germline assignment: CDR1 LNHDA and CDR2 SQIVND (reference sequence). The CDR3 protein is CASMREPLSYGYTF. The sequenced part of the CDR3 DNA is TGTGCCAGTATGCGGGAGCCGCTCTCCTATGGC.

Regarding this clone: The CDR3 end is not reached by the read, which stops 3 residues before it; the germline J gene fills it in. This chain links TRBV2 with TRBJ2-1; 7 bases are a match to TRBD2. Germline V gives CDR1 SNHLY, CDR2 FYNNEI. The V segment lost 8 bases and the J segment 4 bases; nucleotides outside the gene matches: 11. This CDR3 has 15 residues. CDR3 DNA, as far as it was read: TGTGCCAGCTCTGGGGGGGTGGCGAATTACAATGAG. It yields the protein CASSGGVANYNE. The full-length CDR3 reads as CASSGGVANYNEQFF.

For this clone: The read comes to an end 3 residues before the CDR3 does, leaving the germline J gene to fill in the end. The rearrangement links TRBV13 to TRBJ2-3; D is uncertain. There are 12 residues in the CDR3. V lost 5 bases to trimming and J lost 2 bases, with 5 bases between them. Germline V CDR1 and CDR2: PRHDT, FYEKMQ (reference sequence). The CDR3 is CASSTYTDTQYF. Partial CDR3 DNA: TGTGCCAGCAGCACCTACACAGATACG.

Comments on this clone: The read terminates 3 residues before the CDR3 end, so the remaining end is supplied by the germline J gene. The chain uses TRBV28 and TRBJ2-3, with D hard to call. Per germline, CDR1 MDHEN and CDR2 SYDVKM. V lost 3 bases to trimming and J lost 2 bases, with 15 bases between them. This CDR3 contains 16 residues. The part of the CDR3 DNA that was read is TGTGCCAGCAGTTTGACTTTGCCCCGAAACACAGATACG. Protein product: CASSLTLPRNTDT. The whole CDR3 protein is CASSLTLPRNTDTQYF.

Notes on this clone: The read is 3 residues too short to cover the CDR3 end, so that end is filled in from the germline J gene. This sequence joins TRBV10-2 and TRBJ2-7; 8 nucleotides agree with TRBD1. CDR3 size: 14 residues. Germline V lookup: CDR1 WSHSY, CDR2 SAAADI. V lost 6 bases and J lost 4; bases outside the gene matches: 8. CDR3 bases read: TGCGCCAGCAGCTCGGGACAGGTGGTATACGAG. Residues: CASSSGQVVYE. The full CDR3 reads CASSSGQVVYEQYF.

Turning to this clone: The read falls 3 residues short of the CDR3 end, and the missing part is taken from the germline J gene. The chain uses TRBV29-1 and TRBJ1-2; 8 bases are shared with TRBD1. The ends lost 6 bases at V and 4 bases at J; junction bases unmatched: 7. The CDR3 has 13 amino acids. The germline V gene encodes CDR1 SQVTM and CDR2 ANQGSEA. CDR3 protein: CSVLLTGGYGYTF. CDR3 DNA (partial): TGCAGCGTCCTTCTCACAGGGGGCTATGGC.

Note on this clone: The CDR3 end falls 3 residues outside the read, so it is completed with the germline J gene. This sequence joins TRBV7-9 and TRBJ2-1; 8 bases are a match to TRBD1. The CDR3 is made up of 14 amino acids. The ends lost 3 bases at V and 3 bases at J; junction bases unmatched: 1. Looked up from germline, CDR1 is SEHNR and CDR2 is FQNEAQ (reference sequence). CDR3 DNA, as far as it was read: TGTGCCAGCAGCTTGGGACAGGACTACAATGAG. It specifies CASSLGQDYNE. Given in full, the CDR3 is CASSLGQDYNEQFF.

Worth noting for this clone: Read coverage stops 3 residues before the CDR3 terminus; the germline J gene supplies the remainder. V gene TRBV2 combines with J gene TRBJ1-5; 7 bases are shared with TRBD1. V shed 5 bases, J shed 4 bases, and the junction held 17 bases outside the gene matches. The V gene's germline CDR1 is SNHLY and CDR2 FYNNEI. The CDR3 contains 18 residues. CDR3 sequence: CASSRKSGTVSSNQPQHF. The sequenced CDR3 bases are TGTGCCAGCAGTAGAAAATCCGGGACAGTAAGCTCAAATCAGCCC. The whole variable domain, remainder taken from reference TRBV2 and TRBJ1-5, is EPEVTQTPSHQVTQMGQEVILRCVPISNHLYFYWYRQILGQKVEFLVSFYNNEISEKSEIFDDQFSVERPDGSNFTLKIRSTKLEDSAMYFCASSRKSGTVSSNQPQHFGDGTRLSIL.

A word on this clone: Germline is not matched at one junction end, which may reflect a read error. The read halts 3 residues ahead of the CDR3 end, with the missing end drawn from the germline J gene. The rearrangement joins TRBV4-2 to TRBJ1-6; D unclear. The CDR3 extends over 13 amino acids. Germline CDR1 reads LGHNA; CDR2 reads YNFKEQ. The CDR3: CASSHQHHSPLHF. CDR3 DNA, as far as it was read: TGCGCCAGCAGCCACCAACACCATTCACCC.

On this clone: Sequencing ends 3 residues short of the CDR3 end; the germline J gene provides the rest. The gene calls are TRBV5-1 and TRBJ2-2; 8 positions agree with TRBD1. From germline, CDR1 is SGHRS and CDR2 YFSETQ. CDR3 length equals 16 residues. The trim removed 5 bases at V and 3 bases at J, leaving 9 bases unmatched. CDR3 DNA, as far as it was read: TGCGCCAGCAGTAAACAGGGGGATCCGGACACCGGGGAG. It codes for CASSKQGDPDTGE. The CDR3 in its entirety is CASSKQGDPDTGELFF. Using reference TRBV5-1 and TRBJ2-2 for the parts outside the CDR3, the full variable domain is KAGVTQTPRYLIKTRGQQVTLSCSPISGHRSVSWYQQTPGQGLQFLFEYFSETQRNKGNFPGRFSGRQFSNSRSEMNVSTLELGDSALYLCASSKQGDPDTGELFFGEGSRLTVL.

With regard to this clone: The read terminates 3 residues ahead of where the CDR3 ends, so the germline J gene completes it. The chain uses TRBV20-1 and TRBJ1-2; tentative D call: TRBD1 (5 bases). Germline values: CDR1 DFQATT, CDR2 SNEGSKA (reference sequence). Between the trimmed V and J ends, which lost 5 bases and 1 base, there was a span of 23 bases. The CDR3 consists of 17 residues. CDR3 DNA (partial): TGCAGTGCTCTAAAACAGGCCTCCGGGAATATTAACTATGGC. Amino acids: CSALKQASGNINYG. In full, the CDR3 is CSALKQASGNINYGYTF.

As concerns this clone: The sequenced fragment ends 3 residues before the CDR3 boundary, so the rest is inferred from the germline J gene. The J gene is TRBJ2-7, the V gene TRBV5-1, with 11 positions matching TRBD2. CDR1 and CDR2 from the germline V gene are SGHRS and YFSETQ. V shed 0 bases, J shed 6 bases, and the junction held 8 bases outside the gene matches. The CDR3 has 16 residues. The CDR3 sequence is CASSLVLAGGLGEQYF. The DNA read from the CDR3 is TGCGCCAGCAGCTTGGTTCTAGCGGGGGGCCTTGGCGAG.

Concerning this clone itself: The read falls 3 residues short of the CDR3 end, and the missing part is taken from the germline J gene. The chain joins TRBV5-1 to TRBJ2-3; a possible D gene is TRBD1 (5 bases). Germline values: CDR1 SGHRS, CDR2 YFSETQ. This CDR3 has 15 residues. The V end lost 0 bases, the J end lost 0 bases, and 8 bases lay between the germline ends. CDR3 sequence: CASSLGGGSTDTQYF. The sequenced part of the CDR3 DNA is TGCGCCAGCAGCTTGGGGGGCGGAAGCACAGATACG.

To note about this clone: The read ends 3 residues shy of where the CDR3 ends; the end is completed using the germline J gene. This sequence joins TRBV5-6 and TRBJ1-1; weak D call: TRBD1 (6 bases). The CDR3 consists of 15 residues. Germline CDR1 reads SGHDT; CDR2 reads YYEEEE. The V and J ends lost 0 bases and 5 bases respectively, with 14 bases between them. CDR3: CASSLVGRGGTEAFF. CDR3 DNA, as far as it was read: TGTGCCAGCAGCTTGGTAGGTAGGGGGGGGACTGAA.

The CDR3 loop is CASSPKGVWQAFF. The CDR3 bases that were read are TGCGCCAGCAGCCCGAAGGGGGTCTGGCAA. The genes are TRBV5-1 and TRBJ1-1; a weak D match, TRBD1 (6 bases). The CDR3 end falls 3 residues outside the read, so it is completed with the germline J gene. The CDR3 sequence is 13 residues long. Germline-derived CDR1 and CDR2 are SGHRS and YFSETQ.

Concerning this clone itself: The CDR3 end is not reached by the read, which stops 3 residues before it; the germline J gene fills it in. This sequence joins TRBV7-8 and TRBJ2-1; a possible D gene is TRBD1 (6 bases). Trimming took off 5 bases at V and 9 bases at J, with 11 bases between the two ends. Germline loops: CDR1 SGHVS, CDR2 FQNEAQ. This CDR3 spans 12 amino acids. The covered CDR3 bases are TGTGCCAGCAGCCGACAGGAGAGTGAG. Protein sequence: CASSRQESE. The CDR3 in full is CASSRQESEQFF.